Below, 30 T cell receptor beta chains from the same sample are listed, as sequenced in a study of Graves' ophthalmopathy and Graves' hyperthyroidism. The sequenced template was RNA, covering the TCR beta CDR3 region. Scientists carried out first-round RT-PCR using HTBI primers and then a second-round multiplex PCR. TCRdb recomputed calls from the multiplex PCR reads with MiXCR, one row per CDR3 protein. The data show 600,000 to 650,000 distinct CDR3 sequences, with 22% seen just once and 7.1% held by the top ten. Sequencing was done on a sample of peripheral blood. The receptors shown here come from a woman aged 18 to 35 with stable Graves' hyperthyroidism. Some clones in this sample may be carry-over from other donors' samples.

The chain links TRBV6-1 to TRBJ1-6; D remains unclear. CDR3 size: 13 residues. Between the trimmed V and J ends, which lost 5 bases and 10 bases, there was a span of 12 bases. Germline V CDR1 and CDR2: MNHNS, SASEGT. The DNA for the CDR3 is TGTGCCAGCAGTACCACCTGGGTGTCACCCCTCCACTTT. It is translated as CASSTTWVSPLHF.

This clonotype has just one count. A read error may account for a junction end that differs from germline. The chain uses TRBV11-2 and TRBJ2-7, with a weak D call TRBD2 (6 bases). The V gene's germline CDR1 is SGHAT and CDR2 FQNNGV. There are 14 residues in the CDR3. The CDR3 sequence: CASTPGLISYDQYF. DNA for the CDR3: TGTGCCAGCACCCCGGGACTGATCTCCTACGATCAGTACTTC.

The rearrangement links TRBV5-1 to TRBJ2-7; D unresolved. V lost 4 bases, J lost 2 bases, and 13 bases lay in between. The CDR3 runs 14 residues. In germline, CDR1 is SGHRS, CDR2 YFSETQ. The CDR3 reads CASSRAGSPYEQYF. The CDR3 DNA is TGCGCCAGCAGCAGGGCAGGATCTCCCTACGAGCAGTACTTC.

This clonotype was counted ten times or more. In nucleotides, the CDR3 is TGTGCCAGCAGTAACTACCCCGGGGGGGGTACTGAAGCTTTCTTT. This gives the protein CASSNYPGGGTEAFF. The chain is built from TRBV6-5 and TRBJ1-1, with TRBD1 as a possible D gene (5 bases). Trimming shortened V by 5 bases and J by 5 bases, and 18 bases separated the two germline ends. The CDR3 runs 15 residues. CDR1 and CDR2 from the germline V gene are MNHEY and SVGAGI.

The gene calls are TRBV20-1 and TRBJ2-5, with TRBD2 as a possible D gene (5 bases). The CDR3 totals 13 residues. Germline CDR1 and CDR2: DFQATT and SNEGSKA (reference sequence). The V and J ends lost 2 bases and 4 bases respectively, with 11 bases between them. CDR3 loop: CSARRPGVETQYF. The CDR3 DNA sequence: TGCAGTGCTAGAAGGCCCGGGGTAGAGACCCAGTACTTC.

V usage is TRBV9 and J usage is TRBJ1-1; TRBD1 matches at 7 bases. V was clipped by 4 bases and J by 0 bases; unmatched bases: 9. Germline CDR1 is SGDLS and CDR2 is YYNGEE. The CDR3 loop spans 16 amino acids. The CDR3: CASSPWDSDLNTEAFF. CDR3 DNA: TGTGCCAGCAGCCCGTGGGACAGTGACTTGAACACTGAAGCTTTCTTT.

In the case of this clonotype: This may be a read error: a much more frequent sequence differs by one nucleotide. The V and J genes are TRBV3-1 and TRBJ2-7; 8 bases align to TRBD1. This CDR3 is built from 14 residues. The V gene's germline CDR1 is LGHDT and CDR2 YNNKEL (reference sequence). V trimming: 0 bases; J trimming: 12 bases; junction bases outside the gene matches: 10. The CDR3 reads CASSQEARDRSSYF. The CDR3 DNA sequence: TGTGCCAGCAGCCAAGAAGCCCGGGACAGGTCGTCGTACTTC.

This clonotype was observed many times. The chain links TRBV12-3 or TRBV12-4 to TRBJ1-3; 7 nucleotides match TRBD1. V lost 6 bases and J lost 7; bases outside the gene matches: 15. This CDR3 is built from 16 residues. The CDR3 DNA sequence: TGTGCCAGCAGCCCAACCTTAACAGGGGAGGGTAACACCATATATTTT. It is translated as CASSPTLTGEGNTIYF.

This clonotype showed up many times. The chain uses TRBV5-5 and TRBJ1-6; 7 nucleotides line up with TRBD1. The CDR3 covers 16 residues. Germline CDR1 and CDR2: SGHKS and YYEKEE (reference sequence). Trimming cost V 4 bases and J 0 bases; bases outside gene matches: 4. The CDR3 protein is CASSTRTGSYNSPLHF. CDR3 in DNA: TGTGCCAGCAGCACCCGGACAGGCTCCTATAATTCACCCCTCCACTTT.

The rearrangement uses TRBV6-1 and TRBJ2-7, with 10 nucleotides matching TRBD1. Germline CDR1 MNHNS, CDR2 SASEGT. The CDR3 is made up of 15 amino acids. The V gene end was trimmed by 6 bases and the J gene end by 3 bases; junction bases not matched to a gene: 8. CDR3 residues: CASRKDRGTVYEQYF. For the CDR3, the DNA is TGTGCCAGCAGAAAGGACAGGGGGACAGTCTACGAGCAGTACTTC.

In its sample, this clonotype was seen many times. V gene TRBV7-2 combines with J gene TRBJ2-5, with D perhaps given as TRBD1 or TRBD2 (5 bases each). Germline values: CDR1 SGHTA, CDR2 FQGNSA. The CDR3 is 15 amino acids. The germline V and J ends were trimmed by 4 bases and 5 bases, with 17 bases remaining between them. The CDR3 here is CASSSQGSGGETQYF. In DNA, the CDR3 is TGTGCCAGCAGCTCCCAGGGATCCGGCGGGGAGACCCAGTACTTC.

This chain connects TRBV9 to TRBJ1-1; D may be TRBD1 (5 bases). Germline V gene sequence: CDR1 SGDLS, CDR2 YYNGEE. The ends were cut back, 4 bases at V and 5 bases at J, with 12 bases in the middle. The CDR3 length is 13 residues. This chain's CDR3 is CASSYRDATEAFF. CDR3 nucleotide sequence: TGTGCCAGCAGCTACCGGGACGCGACTGAAGCTTTCTTT.

This clonotype was seen many times. Here the CDR3 reads CSARDQGNGGNTEAFF. The CDR3 DNA is TGCAGTGCTAGAGATCAGGGGAATGGTGGGAACACTGAAGCTTTCTTT. The chain combines TRBV20-1 with TRBJ1-1, with a weak D call TRBD1 (6 bases). V shed 0 bases and J shed 1 base, with 15 bases lying between them. CDR3 length: 16 residues. CDR1 is DFQATT and CDR2 is SNEGSKA in the germline V gene (reference sequence).

The sample holds many counts of this clonotype. V usage is TRBV29-1 and J usage is TRBJ1-2, with D perhaps TRBD1 (5 bases). Germline V gene data show CDR1 as SQVTM and CDR2 as ANQGSEA. Trimming cost V 4 bases and J 4 bases, with 16 bases left between them. The CDR3 runs 14 residues. CDR3 in DNA: TGCAGCGTTGTTGTCCCAGGGATGTCCTATGGCTACACCTTC. This sequence encodes CSVVVPGMSYGYTF.

The rearrangement links TRBV4-2 to TRBJ1-1, with D possibly being TRBD1 (5 bases). This CDR3 spans 15 amino acids. The germline V gene encodes CDR1 LGHNA and CDR2 YNFKEQ. The V and J ends lost 3 bases and 7 bases respectively, with 18 bases between them. Here the CDR3 DNA reads TGTGCCAGCAGCCAGGACATCGCACCCAACCATGAAGCTTTCTTT. Protein: CASSQDIAPNHEAFF.

This clonotype was seen ten or more times. V usage is TRBV6-2 or TRBV6-3 and J usage is TRBJ1-2; D unresolved. The germline gives CDR1 MNHEY, CDR2 SVGEGT. Between the trimmed V and J ends, which lost 0 bases and 4 bases, there was a span of 21 bases. CDR3 size: 18 residues. CDR3 region: CASSYSSQQNPKAYGYTF. In DNA, the CDR3 is TGTGCCAGCAGTTACTCGAGTCAGCAAAACCCGAAAGCCTATGGCTACACCTTC.

This clonotype was counted many times. The chain is built from TRBV28 and TRBJ1-5; the D gene is possibly TRBD1 (5 bases). The germline gives CDR1 MDHEN, CDR2 SYDVKM. This CDR3 has 15 residues. V was shortened by 6 bases and J by 7 bases, with 19 bases between the two germline ends. CDR3: CASSTLWGKRQPQHF. The CDR3 DNA follows: TGTGCCAGCAGCACCCTGTGGGGGAAGAGGCAGCCCCAGCATTTT.

In this sample, this clonotype turned up many times. The gene calls are TRBV6-1 and TRBJ2-2; no definite D call. CDR1 MNHNS and CDR2 SASEGT come from the germline V gene. V was cut by 7 bases and J by 2 bases, with 8 bases left in between. The CDR3 consists of 13 residues. The CDR3 region is CASTYSNTGELFF. The CDR3 region has the DNA TGTGCCAGCACGTATAGTAACACCGGGGAGCTGTTTTTT.

At least ten counts were recorded for this clonotype. CDR3 loop: CASSLSGRGTYEQYF. In DNA, the CDR3 is TGTGCCAGCAGTTTATCGGGCAGGGGAACCTACGAGCAGTACTTC. The chain employs TRBV12-3 or TRBV12-4 and TRBJ2-7, with D perhaps TRBD1 (6 bases). V gave up 2 bases and J gave up 2 bases, with 13 bases separating them. CDR3 length equals 15 residues.

Ten or more counts support this clonotype. This chain's CDR3 is CASSLWLVGQPQHF. As DNA, the CDR3 is TGTGCCAGCAGTTTATGGTTGGTTGGTCAGCCCCAGCATTTT. The rearrangement uses TRBV28 and TRBJ1-5; D not certain. V lost 0 bases, J lost 6 bases, and 9 bases lay in between. Germline V gene sequence: CDR1 MDHEN, CDR2 SYDVKM. This CDR3 comprises 14 residues.

This clonotype was counted ten times or more. The gene calls are TRBV27 and TRBJ1-1; no definite D call. Trimming removed 3 bases from V and 0 bases from J, with 8 bases in between. The CDR3 is 14 residues long. Germline V CDR1 and CDR2: MNHEY, SMNVEV (reference sequence). In DNA form, the CDR3 reads TGTGCCAGCAGTTTGACAACCATGAACACTGAAGCTTTCTTT. Translating gives CASSLTTMNTEAFF.

In its sample, this clonotype was seen many times. J is TRBJ1-5 and V is TRBV4-1; 7 bases agree with TRBD1. J was trimmed by 7 bases and V by 4 bases; bases with no gene match: 10. This CDR3 has 15 residues. Germline assignment: CDR1 MGHRA and CDR2 YSYEKL. The CDR3 spells CASSPETGLGQPQHF. The DNA of the CDR3 is TGCGCCAGCAGCCCGGAGACAGGGCTTGGACAGCCCCAGCATTTT.

The V call is TRBV28, the J call TRBJ2-7; 7 bases agree with TRBD1. Germline CDR1 and CDR2: MDHEN and SYDVKM. The CDR3 is 14 amino acids. J lost 2 bases, V lost 7 bases, and 8 bases had no gene match. The CDR3 DNA sequence: TGTGCCAGCAACCCGACAGGGAATCCCTACGAGCAGTACTTC. It translates to CASNPTGNPYEQYF.

This clonotype was counted only a few times. The rearrangement links TRBV15 to TRBJ1-2, with D possibly TRBD1 on 6 matching bases. Between the trimmed V and J ends, which lost 0 bases and 12 bases, there was a span of 20 bases. The CDR3 is 15 residues long. CDR1 and CDR2 (germline): LNHNV, YYDKDF (reference sequence). CDR3 in DNA: TGTGCCACCAGCAGAGATCCCGTGACAGGAAAGGTGCACACCTTC. This encodes CATSRDPVTGKVHTF.

This clonotype turned up a few times. This chain links TRBV29-1 with TRBJ1-1; maybe TRBD1 (5 bases). The CDR3 is 13 amino acids. V lost 4 bases and J lost 6, with 15 bases in between. The germline gives CDR1 SQVTM, CDR2 ANQGSEA. This CDR3 is CSVATGLVAEAFF. DNA of the CDR3: TGCAGCGTTGCTACAGGCCTGGTGGCTGAAGCTTTCTTT.

This clonotype was observed many times. The rearrangement joins TRBV12-5 to TRBJ2-7; TRBD1 matches at 7 bases. Trimming at V came to 4 bases and at J to 2 bases, leaving 11 bases not matched to a gene. The CDR3 is made up of 16 amino acids. CDR1 is LGHNT and CDR2 is FRNRAP in the germline V gene. CDR3 in DNA: TGTGCTAGTGGTTCGCTATCCGGGACAGAGACCTACGAGCAGTACTTC. This sequence encodes CASGSLSGTETYEQYF.

This clonotype was seen many times. The rearrangement joins TRBV5-1 to TRBJ1-1, with a tentative D call TRBD1 (5 bases). The CDR3 is 15 amino acids. The germline V gene encodes CDR1 SGHRS and CDR2 YFSETQ. With 0 bases removed from V and 5 bases from J, the gap between germline ends came to 14 bases. DNA of the CDR3: TGCGCCAGCAGCTTGGACTCAGGTAGGGGAACTGAAGCTTTCTTT. This encodes CASSLDSGRGTEAFF.

This chain uses TRBV30 with TRBJ2-5; D may be TRBD1 (6 bases). The CDR3 covers 13 residues. Trimming left V 4 bases short and J 1 base short, with 10 bases between. Germline CDR1 and CDR2: GTSNPN and SVGIG (reference sequence). CDR3 nucleotides: TGTGCCTGGAACGCAGGGGCCCAAGAGACCCAGTACTTC. Its protein is CAWNAGAQETQYF.

This clonotype showed up many times. V usage is TRBV19 and J usage is TRBJ1-1; unclear D gene. Germline loops: CDR1 LNHDA, CDR2 SQIVND (reference sequence). V lost 9 bases and J lost 4, with 12 bases in between. CDR3 length: 12 amino acids. CDR3 in DNA: TGTGCCAGCCATCGGGGTCGCACTGAAGCTTTCTTT. Its translation: CASHRGRTEAFF.

This clonotype was recorded many times. The genes are TRBV25-1 and TRBJ1-1, with D possibly being TRBD1 (6 bases). The CDR3 is 13 residues long. Trimming took off 8 bases at V and 4 bases at J, with 14 bases between the two ends. Germline V gives CDR1 MGHDK, CDR2 SYGVNS. This chain's CDR3 is CASQIRGGTEAFF. CDR3 in DNA: TGTGCCAGCCAGATCAGGGGTGGCACTGAAGCTTTCTTT.